The entry that follows covers one T cell receptor (beta chain) sequence. The antigen remains undetermined. This entry belongs to a study of OX40 agonist ivuxolimab in advanced cancers. Whole-study context: Patients' therapy was ivuxolimab, an antibody that acts as an agonist of OX40 (CD134). Three individuals attained partial responses, comprising one hepatocellular carcinoma case and two cutaneous melanoma cases.

Study-wide results and caveats: What antigens the expanded peripheral T cells recognized was never established.

V lost 0 bases, J lost 4 bases, and 9 bases lay in between. This CDR3 is 14 amino acids long. Germline lookup yields CDR1 SGHNT and CDR2 YYREEE (reference sequence). Clones were read by immunoSEQ multiplex PCR, and TCRdb kept only the in-frame ones, dropping some. The repertoire includes fewer than 40,000 clones, about 88% of them detected once, and 19% sits in the top ten. The receptor comes from an adult with an advanced solid tumor such as melanoma, head and neck, liver or kidney cancer. The sample consisted of CD4+ or CD8+ T cells sorted from blood, taken in a trial of the OX40 agonist ivuxolimab. J is TRBJ2-3 and V is TRBV5-4, with unresolved D. DNA for the CDR3: TGTGCCAGCAGCTTGGTCGACGGAGCAGATACGCAGTATTTT. Its translation is CASSLVDGADTQYF.